This entry concerns a single T cell receptor beta chain. Time point specified: peripheral blood 6 weeks after treatment start. Each patient gave between 1 and 8 samples, pretreatment and on-treatment. From germline, CDR1 is SNHLY and CDR2 FYNNEI. The CDR3 runs 13 residues. V was shortened by 0 bases and J by 5 bases, with 7 bases between the two germline ends. Sequenced by immunoSEQ multiplex PCR; TCRdb stores in-frame clones only, minus some. The data hold around 53,000 clones, with about 85% observed a single time. This sample was taken from a study of PD-L1 blockade in urothelial cancer. For the study at large: The patients first took atezolizumab at some point between 2014 and 2015, receiving 1,200 mg intravenously every 3 weeks. Patients with male sex and bladder-origin urothelial cancer accounted for about nine tenths of the roughly 29 enrolled.

V gene TRBV2 combines with J gene TRBJ1-2, with D unclear. This sample comprised PBMCs, obtained around atezolizumab (anti-PD-L1) treatment. The TCR sequence derives from a man aged 45-60 years with urothelial cancer. CDR3 protein: CASSEAREYGYTF. The DNA for the CDR3 is TGTGCCAGCAGTGAAGCGCGGGAATATGGCTACACCTTC.